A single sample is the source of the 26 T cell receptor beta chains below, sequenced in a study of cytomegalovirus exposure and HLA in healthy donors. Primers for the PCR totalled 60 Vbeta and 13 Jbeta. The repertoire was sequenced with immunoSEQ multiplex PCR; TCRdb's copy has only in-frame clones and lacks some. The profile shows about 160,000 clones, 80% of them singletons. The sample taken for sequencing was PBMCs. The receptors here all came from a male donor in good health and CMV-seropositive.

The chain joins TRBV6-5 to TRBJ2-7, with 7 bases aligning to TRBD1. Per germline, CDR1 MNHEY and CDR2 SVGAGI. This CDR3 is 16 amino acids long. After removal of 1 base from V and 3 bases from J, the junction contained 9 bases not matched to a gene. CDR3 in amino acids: CASSYFPGQKNYEQYF. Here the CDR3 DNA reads TGTGCCAGCAGTTACTTTCCGGGACAGAAGAACTACGAGCAGTACTTC.

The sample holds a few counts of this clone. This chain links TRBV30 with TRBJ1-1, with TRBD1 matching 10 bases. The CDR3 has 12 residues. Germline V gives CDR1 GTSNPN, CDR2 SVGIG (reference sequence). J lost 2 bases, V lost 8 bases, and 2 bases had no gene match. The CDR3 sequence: CAGTGVNTEAFF. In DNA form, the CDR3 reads TGTGCCGGGACAGGGGTCAACACTGAAGCTTTCTTT.

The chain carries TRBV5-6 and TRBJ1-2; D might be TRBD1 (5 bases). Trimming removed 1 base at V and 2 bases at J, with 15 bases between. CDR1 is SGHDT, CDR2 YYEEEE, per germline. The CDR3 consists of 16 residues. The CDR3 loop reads CASSLPRVGSNYGYTF. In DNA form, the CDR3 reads TGTGCCAGCAGCTTGCCCAGGGTGGGGTCGAACTATGGCTACACCTTC.

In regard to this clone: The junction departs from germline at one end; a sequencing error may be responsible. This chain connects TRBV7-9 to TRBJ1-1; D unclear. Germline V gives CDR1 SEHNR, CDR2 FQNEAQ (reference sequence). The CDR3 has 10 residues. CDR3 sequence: CSSSRELAFF. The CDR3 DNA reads TGTTCCAGCAGCCGAGAATTGGCTTTCTTT.

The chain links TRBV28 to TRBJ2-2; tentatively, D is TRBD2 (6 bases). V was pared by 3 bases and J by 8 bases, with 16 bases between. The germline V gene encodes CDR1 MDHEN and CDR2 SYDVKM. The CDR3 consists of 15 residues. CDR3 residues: CASSFGYRELGELFF. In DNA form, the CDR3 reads TGTGCCAGCAGTTTCGGCTACCGGGAGCTAGGGGAGCTGTTTTTT.

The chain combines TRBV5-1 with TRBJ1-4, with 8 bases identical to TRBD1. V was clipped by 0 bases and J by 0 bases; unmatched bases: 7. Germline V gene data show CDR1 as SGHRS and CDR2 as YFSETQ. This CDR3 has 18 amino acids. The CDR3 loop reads CASSLVGQGAATNEKLFF. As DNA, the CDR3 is TGCGCCAGCAGCTTGGTCGGCCAGGGGGCCGCAACTAATGAAAAACTGTTTTTT.

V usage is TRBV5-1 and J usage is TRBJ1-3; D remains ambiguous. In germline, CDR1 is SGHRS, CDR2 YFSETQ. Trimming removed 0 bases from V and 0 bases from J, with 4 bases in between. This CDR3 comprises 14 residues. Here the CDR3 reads CASSLASSGNTIYF. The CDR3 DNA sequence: TGCGCCAGCAGCTTGGCCAGCTCTGGAAACACCATATATTTT.

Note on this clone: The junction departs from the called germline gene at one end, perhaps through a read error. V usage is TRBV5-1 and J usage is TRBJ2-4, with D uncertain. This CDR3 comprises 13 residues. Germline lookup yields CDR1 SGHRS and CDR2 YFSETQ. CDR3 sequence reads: CASSFSGGSISDF. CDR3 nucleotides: TGCGCCAGCAGCTTTTCTGGCGGCTCCATCTCGGACTTC.

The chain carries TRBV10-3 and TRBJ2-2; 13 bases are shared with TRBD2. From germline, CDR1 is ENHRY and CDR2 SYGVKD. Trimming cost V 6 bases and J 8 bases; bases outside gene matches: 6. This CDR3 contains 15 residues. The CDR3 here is CAISPGLAGLGELFF. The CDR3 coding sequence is TGTGCCATCAGCCCGGGACTAGCGGGATTGGGGGAGCTGTTTTTT.

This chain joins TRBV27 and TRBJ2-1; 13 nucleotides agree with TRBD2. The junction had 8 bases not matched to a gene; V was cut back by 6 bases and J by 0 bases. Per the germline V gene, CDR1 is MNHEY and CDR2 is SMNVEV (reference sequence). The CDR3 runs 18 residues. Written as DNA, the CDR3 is TGTGCCAGCAGGTCGGGGACTAGCGGGGTCAGCTCCTACAATGAGCAGTTCTTC. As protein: CASRSGTSGVSSYNEQFF.

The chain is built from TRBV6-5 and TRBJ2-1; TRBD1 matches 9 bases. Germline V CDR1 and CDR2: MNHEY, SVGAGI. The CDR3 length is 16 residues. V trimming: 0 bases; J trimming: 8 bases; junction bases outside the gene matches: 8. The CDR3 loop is CASSYSRTGALDEQFF. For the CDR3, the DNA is TGTGCCAGCAGTTACTCTCGGACAGGGGCTTTAGATGAGCAGTTCTTC.

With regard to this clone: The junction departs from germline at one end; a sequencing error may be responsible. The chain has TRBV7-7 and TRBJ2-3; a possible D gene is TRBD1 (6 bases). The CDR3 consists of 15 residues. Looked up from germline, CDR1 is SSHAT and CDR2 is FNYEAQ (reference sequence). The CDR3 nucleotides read TGTGCTAGCAGCCATACCGGGGACATTACAGATACGCAGTATTTT. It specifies CASSHTGDITDTQYF.

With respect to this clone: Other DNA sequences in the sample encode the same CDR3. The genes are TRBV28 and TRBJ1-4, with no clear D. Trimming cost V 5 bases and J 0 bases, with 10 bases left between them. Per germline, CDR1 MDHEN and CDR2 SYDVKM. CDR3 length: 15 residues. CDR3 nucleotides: TGTGCCAGCAGTCCCACGGGAGCAACTAATGAAAAACTGTTTTTT. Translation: CASSPTGATNEKLFF.

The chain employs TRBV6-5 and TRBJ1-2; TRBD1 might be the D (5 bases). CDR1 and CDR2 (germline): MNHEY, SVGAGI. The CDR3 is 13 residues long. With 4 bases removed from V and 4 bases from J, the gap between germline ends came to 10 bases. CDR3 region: CASSFQGGYGYTF. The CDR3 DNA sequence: TGTGCCAGCAGTTTCCAGGGAGGCTATGGCTACACCTTC.

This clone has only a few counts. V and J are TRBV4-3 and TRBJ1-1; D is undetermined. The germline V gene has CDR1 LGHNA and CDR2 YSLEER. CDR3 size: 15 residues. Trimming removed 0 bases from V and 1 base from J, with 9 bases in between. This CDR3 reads CASSQDGEGNTEAFF. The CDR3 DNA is TGCGCCAGCAGCCAAGATGGTGAGGGGAACACTGAAGCTTTCTTT.

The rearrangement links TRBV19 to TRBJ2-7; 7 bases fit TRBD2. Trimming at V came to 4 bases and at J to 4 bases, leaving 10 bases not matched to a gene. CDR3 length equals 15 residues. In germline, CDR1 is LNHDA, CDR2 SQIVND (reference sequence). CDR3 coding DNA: TGTGCCAGTAGTAAATTCGGGGGTAGCGGGTACGAGCAGTACTTC. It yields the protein CASSKFGGSGYEQYF.

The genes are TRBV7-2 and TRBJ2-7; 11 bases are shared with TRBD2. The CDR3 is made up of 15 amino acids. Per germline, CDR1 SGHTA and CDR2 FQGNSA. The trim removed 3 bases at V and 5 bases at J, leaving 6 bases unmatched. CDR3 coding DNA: TGTGCCAGCAGCTTTACTAGCGGGAGTTTGAACGAGCAGTACTTC. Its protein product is CASSFTSGSLNEQYF.

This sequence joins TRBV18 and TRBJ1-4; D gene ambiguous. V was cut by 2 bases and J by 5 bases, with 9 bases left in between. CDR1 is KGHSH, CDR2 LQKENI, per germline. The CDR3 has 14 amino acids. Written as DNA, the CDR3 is TGTGCCAGCTCACCATCCATGACAAATGAAAAACTGTTTTTT. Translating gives CASSPSMTNEKLFF.

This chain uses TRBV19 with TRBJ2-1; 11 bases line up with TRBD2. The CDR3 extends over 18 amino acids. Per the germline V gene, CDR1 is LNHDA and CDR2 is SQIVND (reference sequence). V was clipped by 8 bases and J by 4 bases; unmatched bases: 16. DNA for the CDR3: TGTGCCAGTCGGAGCGAGCCACTAGCGGGAGTTCGGTACAATGAGCAGTTCTTC. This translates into CASRSEPLAGVRYNEQFF.

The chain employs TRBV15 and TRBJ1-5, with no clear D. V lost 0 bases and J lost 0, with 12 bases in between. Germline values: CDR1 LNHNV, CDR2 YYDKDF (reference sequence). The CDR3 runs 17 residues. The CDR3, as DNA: TGTGCCACCAGCAGAGATGAATGGCACGTTAGCAATCAGCCCCAGCATTTT. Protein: CATSRDEWHVSNQPQHF.

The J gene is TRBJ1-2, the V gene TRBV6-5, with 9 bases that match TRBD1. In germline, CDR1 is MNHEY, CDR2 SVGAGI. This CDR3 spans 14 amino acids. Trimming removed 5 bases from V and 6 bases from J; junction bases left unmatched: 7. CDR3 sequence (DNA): TGTGCCAGCAGTCGCTTGGACAGGGGCCATGGCTACACCTTC. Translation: CASSRLDRGHGYTF.

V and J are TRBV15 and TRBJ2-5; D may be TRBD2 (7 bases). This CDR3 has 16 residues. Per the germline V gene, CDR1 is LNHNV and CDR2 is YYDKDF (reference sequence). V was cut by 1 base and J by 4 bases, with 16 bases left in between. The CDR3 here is CATSRGGGEDRETQYF. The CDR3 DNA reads TGTGCCACCAGCAGAGGGGGGGGCGAGGACCGAGAGACCCAGTACTTC. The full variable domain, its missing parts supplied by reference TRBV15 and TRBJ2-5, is DAMVIQNPRYQVTQFGKPVTLSCSQTLNHNVMYWYQQKSSQAPKLLFHYYDKDFNNEADTPDNFQSRRPNTSFCFLDIRSPGLGDTAMYLCATSRGGGEDRETQYFGPGTRLLVL.

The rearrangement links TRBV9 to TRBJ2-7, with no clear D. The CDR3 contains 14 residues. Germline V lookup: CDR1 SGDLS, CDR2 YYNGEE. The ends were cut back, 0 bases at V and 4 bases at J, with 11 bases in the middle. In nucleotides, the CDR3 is TGTGCCAGCAGCGTAGATCTGCGCCTTTACGAGCAGTACTTC. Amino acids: CASSVDLRLYEQYF.

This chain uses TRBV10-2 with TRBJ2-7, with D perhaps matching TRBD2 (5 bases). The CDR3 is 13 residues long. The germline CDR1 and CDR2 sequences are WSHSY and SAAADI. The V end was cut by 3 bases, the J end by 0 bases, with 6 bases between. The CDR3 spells CASSDGNSYEQYF. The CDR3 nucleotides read TGCGCCAGCAGTGACGGGAACTCCTACGAGCAGTACTTC.

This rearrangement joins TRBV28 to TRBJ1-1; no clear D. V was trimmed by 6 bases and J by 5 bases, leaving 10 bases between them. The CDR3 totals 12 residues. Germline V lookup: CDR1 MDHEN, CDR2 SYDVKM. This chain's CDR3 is CASSLGWTEAFF. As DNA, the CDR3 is TGTGCCAGCAGCCTAGGATGGACTGAAGCTTTCTTT. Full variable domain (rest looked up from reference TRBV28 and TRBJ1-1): DVKVTQSSRYLVKRTGEKVFLECVQDMDHENMFWYRQDPGLGLRLIYFSYDVKMKEKGDIPEGYSVSREKKERFSLILESASTNQTSMYLCASSLGWTEAFFGQGTRLTVV.

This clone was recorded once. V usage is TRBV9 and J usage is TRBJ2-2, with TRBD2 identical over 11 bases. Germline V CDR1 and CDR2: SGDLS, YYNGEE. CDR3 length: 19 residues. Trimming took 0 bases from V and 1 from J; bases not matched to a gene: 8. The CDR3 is CASSVAHIGLAGNTGELFF. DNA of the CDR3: TGTGCCAGCAGCGTAGCTCACATCGGACTAGCGGGGAACACCGGGGAGCTGTTTTTT.